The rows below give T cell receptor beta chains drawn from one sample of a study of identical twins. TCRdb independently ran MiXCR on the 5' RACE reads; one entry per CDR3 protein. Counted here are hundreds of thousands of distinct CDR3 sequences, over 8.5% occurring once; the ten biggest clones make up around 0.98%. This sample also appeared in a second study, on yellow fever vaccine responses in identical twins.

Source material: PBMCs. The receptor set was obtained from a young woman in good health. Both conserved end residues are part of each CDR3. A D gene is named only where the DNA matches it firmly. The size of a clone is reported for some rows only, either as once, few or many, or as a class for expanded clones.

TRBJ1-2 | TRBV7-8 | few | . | CASSLKGPLPHGYTF | TGTGCCAGCAGCCTAAAGGGTCCACTTCCCCATGGCTACACCTTC
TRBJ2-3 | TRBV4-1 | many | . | CASIGRSGSSTDTQYF | TGCGCCAGCATTGGTCGAAGCGGCTCTAGCACAGATACGCAGTATTTT
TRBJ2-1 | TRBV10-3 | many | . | CAISESANEQFF | TGTGCCATCAGTGAGTCGGCCAATGAGCAGTTCTTC
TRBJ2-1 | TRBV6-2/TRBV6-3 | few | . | CASSSARQDINEQFF | TGTGCCAGCAGTTCCGCCCGACAGGACATCAATGAGCAGTTCTTC
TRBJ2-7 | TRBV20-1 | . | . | CSARSGATYEQYF | TGCAGTGCTAGATCAGGGGCGACCTACGAGCAGTACTTC
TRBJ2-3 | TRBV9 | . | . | CASSVPEGSGTDTQYF | TGTGCCAGCAGCGTCCCAGAGGGTAGCGGCACAGATACGCAGTATTTT
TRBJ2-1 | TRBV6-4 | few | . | CASTVRGVALRHNEQFF | TGTGCCAGCACTGTCAGGGGGGTAGCCCTAAGGCACAATGAGCAGTTCTTC
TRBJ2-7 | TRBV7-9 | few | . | CASSQQGPAPYEQYF | TGTGCCAGCAGCCAACAGGGTCCTGCTCCCTACGAGCAGTACTTC
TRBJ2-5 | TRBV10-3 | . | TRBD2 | CAISARLAGGLSYQETQYF | TGTGCCATCAGTGCACGGCTAGCGGGGGGCCTATCGTACCAAGAGACCCAGTACTTC
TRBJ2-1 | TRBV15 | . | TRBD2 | CATSRDPPAGTMAYNEQFF | TGTGCCACCAGCAGAGATCCCCCCGCCGGGACTATGGCATACAATGAGCAGTTCTTC
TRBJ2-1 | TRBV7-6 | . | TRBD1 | CASSFGQGGTYNEQFF | TGTGCCAGCAGCTTCGGACAGGGGGGGACCTACAATGAGCAGTTCTTC
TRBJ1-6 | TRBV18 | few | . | CASSPKARNSPLHF | TGTGCCAGCTCACCAAAGGCCAGAAATTCACCCCTCCACTTT
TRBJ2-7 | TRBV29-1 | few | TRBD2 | CSVVGGGGYEQYF | TGCAGCGTTGTGGGCGGCGGGGGCTACGAGCAGTACTTC
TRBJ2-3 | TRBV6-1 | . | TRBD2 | CATGGGGLSTDTQYF | TGTGCCACGGGAGGCGGGGGACTAAGCACAGATACGCAGTATTTT
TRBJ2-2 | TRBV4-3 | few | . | CASSQAGFTGELFF | TGCGCCAGCAGCCAGGCAGGGTTCACCGGGGAGCTGTTTTTT
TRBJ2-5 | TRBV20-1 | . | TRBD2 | CSARSSGRGETQYF | TGCAGTGCTAGGTCCAGCGGGAGGGGGGAGACCCAGTACTTC
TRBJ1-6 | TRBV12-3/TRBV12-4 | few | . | CASSSRGSPLHF | TGTGCCAGCAGTTCCCGGGGTTCACCCCTCCACTTT
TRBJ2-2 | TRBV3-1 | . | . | CASGVRAAGELFF | TGTGCCAGCGGGGTGCGGGCCGCCGGGGAGCTGTTTTTT
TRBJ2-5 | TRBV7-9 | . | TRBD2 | CASSFTGTSVKETQYF | TGTGCCAGCAGCTTTACAGGAACTAGCGTGAAAGAGACCCAGTACTTC
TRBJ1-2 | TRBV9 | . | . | CASYSRDGYTF | TGTGCCAGCTACTCTAGGGATGGCTACACCTTC
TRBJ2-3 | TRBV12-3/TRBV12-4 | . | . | CARSLIWGASGSTDTQYF | TGTGCCCGCAGTTTGATCTGGGGGGCTAGCGGTTCCACAGATACGCAGTATTTT
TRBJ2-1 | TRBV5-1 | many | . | CASSSQNNEQFF | TGCGCCAGCAGCTCCCAAAACAATGAGCAGTTCTTC
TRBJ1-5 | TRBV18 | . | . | CASSLYDGSNQPQHF | TGTGCCAGCTCACTTTATGACGGAAGCAATCAGCCCCAGCATTTT
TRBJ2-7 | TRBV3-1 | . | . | CASSQDAVVRTYEQYF | TGTGCCAGCAGCCAAGATGCGGTAGTAAGGACCTACGAGCAGTACTTC
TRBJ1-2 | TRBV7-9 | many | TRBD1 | CASSSIGQDPTF | TGTGCCAGCAGCTCCATCGGACAGGACCCCACCTTC
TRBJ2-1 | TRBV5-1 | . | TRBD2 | CASSPTSGGPAEQFF | TGCGCCAGCAGCCCGACTAGCGGGGGCCCAGCGGAGCAGTTCTTC
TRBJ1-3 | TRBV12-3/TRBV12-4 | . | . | CASRTGESGNTIYF | TGTGCCAGCAGGACCGGAGAATCTGGAAACACCATATATTTT
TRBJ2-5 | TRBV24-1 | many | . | CATAGSGLETQYF | TGTGCCACCGCTGGGTCGGGGCTAGAGACCCAGTACTTC
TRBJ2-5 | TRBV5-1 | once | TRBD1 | CASSAGTGKGETQYF | TGCGCCAGCAGCGCCGGGACAGGGAAGGGCGAGACCCAGTACTTC
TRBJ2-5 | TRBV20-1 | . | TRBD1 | CSANPGQGGETQYF | TGCAGTGCTAACCCGGGACAGGGCGGAGAGACCCAGTACTTC
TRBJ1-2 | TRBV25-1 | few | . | CATAGGSPYGYTF | TGTGCCACCGCTGGGGGGAGCCCCTATGGCTACACCTTC
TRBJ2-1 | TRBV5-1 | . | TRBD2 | CASSERSSGGTSSYNEQFF | TGCGCCAGCAGCGAAAGGTCTAGCGGGGGAACTAGCTCCTACAATGAGCAGTTCTTC
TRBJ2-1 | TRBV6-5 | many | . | CASSYSPVGEQFF | TGTGCCAGCAGTTACTCGCCGGTCGGTGAGCAGTTCTTC
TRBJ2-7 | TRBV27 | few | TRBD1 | CASSSGQGVPRREQYF | TGTGCCAGCAGTTCAGGACAGGGAGTACCCCGACGGGAGCAGTACTTC
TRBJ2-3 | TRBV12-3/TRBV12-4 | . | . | CASTTDGPDTQYF | TGTGCCAGCACCACCGATGGACCAGATACGCAGTATTTT
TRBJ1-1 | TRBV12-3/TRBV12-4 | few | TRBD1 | CASTLQGANTEAFF | TGTGCCAGCACCCTACAGGGGGCGAACACTGAAGCTTTCTTT
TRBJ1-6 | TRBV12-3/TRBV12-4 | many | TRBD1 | CASSSGQGDSPLHF | TGTGCCAGCAGTTCCGGACAGGGGGATTCACCCCTCCACTTT
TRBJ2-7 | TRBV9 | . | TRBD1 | CASSETGSPYEQYF | TGTGCCAGCAGCGAGACAGGGTCACCCTACGAGCAGTACTTC
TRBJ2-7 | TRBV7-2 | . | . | CASSFPGLGAYEQYF | TGTGCCAGCAGCTTTCCGGGTCTCGGGGCATACGAGCAGTACTTC
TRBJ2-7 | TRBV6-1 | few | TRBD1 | CASTTTGKPYEQYF | TGTGCCAGCACCACGACAGGGAAGCCCTACGAGCAGTACTTC
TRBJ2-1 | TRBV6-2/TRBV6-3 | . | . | CASRETGSSYNEQFF | TGTGCCAGCAGAGAGACTGGCAGCTCCTACAATGAGCAGTTCTTC
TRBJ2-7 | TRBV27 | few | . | CASSNRADSYEQYF | TGTGCCAGCAGTAACAGGGCAGACTCCTACGAGCAGTACTTC
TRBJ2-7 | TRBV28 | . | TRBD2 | CASSGGQFSGRIDEQYF | TGTGCCAGCAGTGGGGGACAGTTTAGCGGGAGGATCGACGAGCAGTACTTC
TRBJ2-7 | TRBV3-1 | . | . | CASSQLGGLGGAREQYF | TGTGCCAGCAGCCAACTCGGGGGTTTAGGGGGGGCCCGGGAGCAGTACTTC
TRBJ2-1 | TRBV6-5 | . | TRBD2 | CASSWSGGVYNEQFF | TGTGCCAGCAGTTGGAGCGGGGGGGTCTACAATGAGCAGTTCTTC
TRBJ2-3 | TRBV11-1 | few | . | CASSSDGTRSTDTQYF | TGTGCCAGCAGCTCCGACGGTACGCGAAGCACAGATACGCAGTATTTT
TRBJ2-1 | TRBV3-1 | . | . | CASSQVLADTYNEQFF | TGTGCCAGCAGCCAGGTTCTGGCGGATACCTACAATGAGCAGTTCTTC
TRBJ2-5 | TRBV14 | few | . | CASSPQGTGVETQYF | TGTGCCAGCAGCCCACAAGGGACCGGGGTGGAGACCCAGTACTTC
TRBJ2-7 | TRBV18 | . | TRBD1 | CASSPLFGTGYAYEQYF | TGTGCCAGCTCACCACTTTTCGGGACAGGGTATGCCTACGAGCAGTACTTC
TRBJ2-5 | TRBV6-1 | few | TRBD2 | CASSPSGRAEETQYF | TGTGCCAGCAGCCCGAGTGGGAGGGCGGAGGAGACCCAGTACTTC
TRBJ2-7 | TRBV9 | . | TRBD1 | CASSAHPTGFTYEQYF | TGTGCCAGCAGCGCTCACCCGACAGGGTTTACCTACGAGCAGTACTTC
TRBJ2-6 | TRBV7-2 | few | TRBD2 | CASSLGGGVGANVLTF | TGTGCCAGCAGCTTAGGCGGGGGGGTTGGGGCCAACGTCCTGACTTTC
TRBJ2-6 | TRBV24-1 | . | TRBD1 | CAASDLQLGPGTGNSGANVLTF | TGTGCCGCCAGTGATTTGCAACTTGGGCCCGGGACAGGCAACTCTGGGGCCAACGTCCTGACTTTC
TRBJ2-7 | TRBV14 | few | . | CASSQDPPGEQYF | TGTGCCAGCAGCCAAGATCCACCGGGGGAGCAGTACTTC
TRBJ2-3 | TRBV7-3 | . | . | CASSLNPNGGPDTQYF | TGTGCCAGCAGCTTAAATCCTAACGGGGGGCCAGATACGCAGTATTTT
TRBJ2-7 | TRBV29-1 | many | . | CSVVLPLTYEQYF | TGCAGCGTTGTCCTACCTTTGACCTACGAGCAGTACTTC
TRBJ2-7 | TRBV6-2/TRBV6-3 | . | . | CASSHGGALGYF | TGTGCCAGCAGTCACGGAGGAGCCCTAGGGTACTTC
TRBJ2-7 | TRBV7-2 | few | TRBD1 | CASSLAPGTGYEQYF | TGTGCCAGCAGCTTAGCCCCCGGGACAGGGTACGAGCAGTACTTC
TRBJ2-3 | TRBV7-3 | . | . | CASSLSGIHGSDTQYF | TGTGCCAGCAGCTTAAGTGGAATCCATGGTTCAGATACGCAGTATTTT
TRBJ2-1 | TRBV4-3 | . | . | CASSQSVSVALGTPLNEQFF | TGCGCCAGCAGCCAATCTGTGTCAGTTGCATTAGGGACTCCTCTCAATGAGCAGTTCTTC